One sample yielded the 9 T cell receptor beta chains listed below, sequenced in a study of technical replicates of blood from several donors. Clones were read by immunoSEQ multiplex PCR, and TCRdb kept only the in-frame ones, dropping some. The sample lists some 74,000 clones, roughly 90% occurring once. The sequenced sample consisted of T cells isolated from PBMCs. These receptors were collected from a human donor in good health.

The V gene is TRBV9, the J gene TRBJ2-7, with 7 bases matching TRBD2. Germline V lookup: CDR1 SGDLS, CDR2 YYNGEE. Germline trimming cut 4 bases from V and 0 bases from J; bases unmatched to any gene: 4. There are 14 residues in the CDR3. The CDR3 DNA reads TGTGCCAGCAGCCCTAGCGGATCCTCCTACGAGCAGTACTTC. It yields the protein CASSPSGSSYEQYF.

V is TRBV15 and J is TRBJ2-1; 14 nucleotides line up with TRBD2. The CDR3 totals 15 residues. V lost 5 bases and J lost 7; bases outside the gene matches: 4. Germline V gene data show CDR1 as LNHNV and CDR2 as YYDKDF (reference sequence). Here the CDR3 DNA reads TGTGCCACCAGCGGGACTAGCGGGAGATTAAATGAGCAGTTCTTC. This codes for CATSGTSGRLNEQFF.

This clone was detected once. The J gene is TRBJ2-7, the V gene TRBV5-5, with a tentative D call TRBD2 (6 bases). Germline assignment: CDR1 SGHKS and CDR2 YYEKEE (reference sequence). V was shortened by 0 bases and J by 6 bases, with 13 bases between the two germline ends. The CDR3 length is 14 residues. In nucleotides, the CDR3 is TGTGCCAGCAGCTTGGGTGGGGGGATTGGCGAGCAGTACTTC. Translation: CASSLGGGIGEQYF.

The chain has TRBV7-2 and TRBJ2-7, with D maybe TRBD1 (5 bases). Deletions cut 1 base from V and 2 bases from J, with 21 bases between. Germline V gives CDR1 SGHTA, CDR2 FQGNSA. The CDR3 is 18 amino acids. CDR3 nucleotide sequence: TGTGCCAGCAGCTTAGACATTTTCCGCCATGACAGACCCTACGAGCAGTACTTC. Its protein product is CASSLDIFRHDRPYEQYF.

V usage is TRBV10-3 and J usage is TRBJ2-3; maybe TRBD1 (5 bases). CDR3 length: 13 residues. Germline loops: CDR1 ENHRY, CDR2 SYGVKD. With 3 bases removed from V and 4 bases from J, the gap between germline ends came to 8 bases. Here the CDR3 reads CAISDRVADTQYF. In DNA form, the CDR3 reads TGTGCCATCAGTGACAGGGTCGCAGATACGCAGTATTTT.

This chain links TRBV2 with TRBJ1-2, with TRBD1 as a possible D gene (5 bases). V was trimmed by 0 bases and J by 4 bases, leaving 12 bases between them. The CDR3 totals 15 residues. Germline CDR1 reads SNHLY; CDR2 reads FYNNEI. CDR3 sequence: CASSEARQKAYGYTF. The DNA for the CDR3 is TGTGCCAGCAGTGAAGCTCGACAGAAAGCCTATGGCTACACCTTC. The full variable domain, its missing parts supplied by reference TRBV2 and TRBJ1-2, is EPEVTQTPSHQVTQMGQEVILRCVPISNHLYFYWYRQILGQKVEFLVSFYNNEISEKSEIFDDQFSVERPDGSNFTLKIRSTKLEDSAMYFCASSEARQKAYGYTFGSGTRLTVV.

This clone was observed a few times. V and J are TRBV7-9 and TRBJ1-1; no definite D call. CDR1 is SEHNR, CDR2 FQNEAQ, per germline (reference sequence). V was shortened by 2 bases and J by 3 bases, with 7 bases between the two germline ends. The CDR3 is 13 amino acids. CDR3 coding DNA: TGTGCCAGCAGCTTAACGGGAGACACTGAAGCTTTCTTT. This translates into CASSLTGDTEAFF.

In this sample, this clone turned up once. The genes are TRBV5-1 and TRBJ2-7; 7 bases agree with TRBD1. Trimming took 0 bases from V and 2 from J; bases not matched to a gene: 2. The CDR3 contains 14 residues. CDR1 is SGHRS, CDR2 YFSETQ, per germline. The CDR3 loop reads CASSLDQGAYEQYF. CDR3 in DNA: TGCGCCAGCAGCTTGGACCAGGGGGCCTACGAGCAGTACTTC.

The rearrangement links TRBV5-1 to TRBJ2-1; 11 nucleotides align to TRBD2. Germline values: CDR1 SGHRS, CDR2 YFSETQ. Trimming removed 2 bases from V and 8 bases from J; junction bases left unmatched: 6. CDR3 length equals 15 residues. In DNA, the CDR3 is TGCGCCAGCAGCTTTCTAGCGGGAGGTCCTGATGAGCAGTTCTTC. Translated, it gives CASSFLAGGPDEQFF.